The clone carrying this T cell receptor beta chain was counted between two and nine times. This entry belongs to a study of beta chain features in type 1 diabetes. This CDR3 has 14 residues. The V end was cut by 2 bases, the J end by 11 bases, with 18 bases between. Germline V lookup: CDR1 PRHDT, CDR2 FYEKMQ (reference sequence). cDNA synthesis used the whole RNA isolate, giving expressed TCRB sequences. Assay: immunoSEQ multiplex PCR; the TCRdb copy retains only in-frame clones and omits some. The profile shows 200,000 to 250,000 clones, about 10% of them singletons. Sorted populations all exceeded 98% purity.

The sequencing sample was made of naive CD4+ T cells from blood. This TCR derives from a woman under 30 in good health. V usage is TRBV13 and J usage is TRBJ1-1, with no clear D. CDR3 loop: CASSLLPKDSRAFF. The CDR3 bases are TGTGCCAGCAGCTTACTCCCCAAGGATAGCCGGGCTTTCTTT. Complete variable domain (other parts from reference TRBV13 and TRBJ1-1): AAGVIQSPRHLIKEKRETATLKCYPIPRHDTVYWYQQGPGQDPQFLISFYEKMQSDKGSIPDRFSAQQFSDYHSELNMSSLELGDSALYFCASSLLPKDSRAFFGQGTRLTVV.